A selection of T cell receptor beta chains follows, all from one sample in a study of blood T cell repertoires in COVID-19. Libraries were prepared by immunoSEQ multiplex PCR; TCRdb keeps only in-frame clonotypes and omits some of them. This sample has around 99,000 clones, with approximately 84% found just once. Sequenced material: peripheral blood. The receptors derive from a woman in her forties or fifties with acute or convalescent COVID-19. Both conserved end residues are part of each CDR3. A D gene is named only where the DNA matches it firmly. The listing skips clone size in some rows; elsewhere it reads once, few, many or a size class.

V gene	D gene	CDR3 length	clone size	J gene	CDR3 protein	CDR3 DNA
TRBV10-1	TRBD1	13	.	TRBJ1-2	CASSADREDGYTF	TGCGCCAGCAGTGCGGACAGGGAAGATGGCTACACCTTC
TRBV24-1	TRBD1	17	once	TRBJ2-1	CATSASFGTGSGNEQFF	TGTGCCACCAGTGCCTCATTCGGGACAGGGTCAGGCAATGAGCAGTTCTTC
TRBV2	.	13	.	TRBJ1-1	CASSGQVNTEAFF	TGTGCCAGCAGTGGGCAGGTGAACACTGAAGCTTTCTTT
TRBV19	TRBD1	15	.	TRBJ1-5	CASSIVRDRGQPQHF	TGTGCCAGTAGTATAGTAAGGGACAGGGGCCAGCCCCAGCATTTT
TRBV7-3	.	14	few	TRBJ1-6	CASSLDKERAPLHF	TGTGCCAGCAGCTTAGACAAGGAACGAGCACCCCTCCACTTT
TRBV2	.	16	once	TRBJ2-7	CASSRENRVLDYEQYF	TGTGCCAGCAGTAGGGAAAACAGGGTCCTAGACTACGAGCAGTACTTC
TRBV12-3/TRBV12-4	.	12	.	TRBJ1-1	CASSTPSTEAFF	TGTGCCAGCAGTACTCCGAGCACTGAAGCTTTCTTT
TRBV3-1/TRBV3-2	TRBD1	18	once	TRBJ1-1	CASSHPTGGASVNTEAFF	TGTGCCAGCAGCCACCCGACAGGGGGCGCGTCCGTGAACACTGAAGCTTTCTTT
TRBV27	.	14	once	TRBJ2-7	CASSLGRGSYEQYF	TGTGCCAGCAGTTTAGGCAGGGGCTCCTACGAGCAGTACTTC
TRBV3-1/TRBV3-2	.	14	once	TRBJ1-5	CASSHRGGNQPQHF	TGTGCCAGCAGCCACCGCGGTGGCAATCAGCCCCAGCATTTT
TRBV2	TRBD1	15	.	TRBJ1-6	CASRGTSGQNSPLHF	TGTGCCAGCAGAGGTACCTCGGGACAGAATTCACCCCTCCACTTT
TRBV5-4	TRBD1	15	.	TRBJ2-2	CASSLGTGGTGELFF	TGTGCCAGCAGCTTAGGGACAGGTGGGACCGGGGAGCTGTTTTTT
TRBV5-5	TRBD1	14	few	TRBJ1-4	CASSSQGGSEKLFF	TGTGCCAGCAGCTCCCAGGGGGGAAGTGAAAAACTGTTTTTT
TRBV5-4	TRBD1	15	.	TRBJ2-1	CASSLGQGSYNEQFF	TGTGCCAGCAGCCTGGGACAGGGATCCTACAATGAGCAGTTCTTC